Listed below are T cell receptor beta chains from one sample, sequenced in a study of cytomegalovirus exposure and HLA in healthy donors. Produced via immunoSEQ multiplex PCR; TCRdb's table is partial and in-frame only. The repertoire holds over 100,000 clones, with 55% to 80% as singletons. Sequencing was carried out using PBMCs. The receptors originated from a young woman in good health and CMV-seronegative. Both conserved end residues are part of each CDR3. The D gene is left open where the match is weak. The size of a clone is reported for some rows only, either as once, few or many, or as a class for expanded clones.

clone size	D gene	CDR3 length	J gene	V gene	CDR3 DNA	CDR3 protein
few	TRBD2	19	TRBJ2-7	TRBV10-3	TGTGCCATCAGTGAAGGCGGGACTAGCGGGAGGGAAAGCTCCTACGAGCAGTACTTC	CAISEGGTSGRESSYEQYF
-	-	13	TRBJ2-5	TRBV6-5	TGTGCCAGCAGTTATAGGGGCCGGGAGACCCAGTACTTC	CASSYRGRETQYF
few	TRBD2	13	TRBJ2-3	TRBV6-6	TGTGCCAGCAGGGGAGGGGTCGGAGCTACGCAGTATTTT	CASRGGVGATQYF
-	TRBD1	15	TRBJ1-2	TRBV28	TGTGCCAGCAGTTTGGGACAGGGCTCTATACGTGGCTACACCTTC	CASSLGQGSIRGYTF
-	-	12	TRBJ1-5	TRBV7-9	TGTTCCAGCAGCTTGGCGGAACAGCCCCAGCATTTT	CSSSLAEQPQHF
-	-	14	TRBJ1-2	TRBV6-1	TGTGCCAGCAGTGAAGCCGAGAGGATCTCTGGCTACACCTTC	CASSEAERISGYTF
-	-	14	TRBJ1-2	TRBV5-6	TGTGCCAGCAGCTTGAGACAGGCAACCTATGGCTACACCTTC	CASSLRQATYGYTF
-	TRBD2	14	TRBJ2-5	TRBV7-6	TGTGCCAGCAGCTCCCCGGGGGGGGTAGAGACCCAGTACTTC	CASSSPGGVETQYF
few	TRBD1	16	TRBJ1-2	TRBV6-4	TGTGCCAGCAGTGACGATTGGGACAGAATTAACTATGGCTACACCTTC	CASSDDWDRINYGYTF
-	-	12	TRBJ1-2	TRBV28	TGTGCCAGCCGGACAGTAAACTATGGCTACACCTTC	CASRTVNYGYTF
few	-	15	TRBJ1-1	TRBV2	TGTGCCAGCAGTGAAGGACAGGTAGGGAACACTGAAGCTTTCTTT	CASSEGQVGNTEAFF
-	-	13	TRBJ2-6	TRBV27	TGTGCCGCCCGCCAGTCTGGGGCCAACGTCCTGACTTTC	CAARQSGANVLTF
-	-	14	TRBJ1-2	TRBV7-9	TGTGCCAGCAGCTTAGAGCGGGGACCCTATGGCTACACCTTC	CASSLERGPYGYTF
-	-	16	TRBJ2-3	TRBV4-1	TGCGCCAGCAGCCAAGAGTCACTTCCTAGCACAGATACGCAGTATTTT	CASSQESLPSTDTQYF
-	-	14	TRBJ2-7	TRBV2	TGTGCCAGCAGAAACAGGGTTGAGGCCTACGAGCAGTACTTC	CASRNRVEAYEQYF
-	-	15	TRBJ1-1	TRBV15	TGTGCCACCAGCAGCCCTGGGAGAGGCGACACTGAAGCTTTCTTT	CATSSPGRGDTEAFF
-	-	15	TRBJ2-4	TRBV2	TGTGCCAGCAGTGAAACTATGGGAGTCAAAAACATTCAGTACTTC	CASSETMGVKNIQYF
-	TRBD2	15	TRBJ2-3	TRBV5-1	TGCGCCAGCGCGCCGCTAGCGGGCGCTGGAGATACGCAGTATTTT	CASAPLAGAGDTQYF
-	TRBD1	12	TRBJ1-2	TRBV7-9	TGTGCCAGCAGCTTGTGGGACAGGGACTACACCTTC	CASSLWDRDYTF
-	-	13	TRBJ2-1	TRBV6-1	TGTGCCAGCAGTGAAGGGCTGTACAATGAGCAGTTCTTC	CASSEGLYNEQFF
few	-	14	TRBJ2-1	TRBV5-1	TGCGCCAGCAGCTTGGGTTTCAGGGATAATGAGCAGTTCTTC	CASSLGFRDNEQFF
few	TRBD2	17	TRBJ2-1	TRBV4-1	TGCGCCAGCAGTCACAGCGGGGGCCTTACAGCAGACAATGAGCAGTTCTTC	CASSHSGGLTADNEQFF
few	-	16	TRBJ2-1	TRBV7-2	TGTGCCAGCAGCTTAGTAGCGGCAGGGGGTTACAATGAGCAGTTCTTC	CASSLVAAGGYNEQFF
once	TRBD1	15	TRBJ1-5	TRBV28	TGTGCCAGCAGTTTGCTTGGACAGGAAAATCAGCCCCAGCATTTT	CASSLLGQENQPQHF
few	-	17	TRBJ1-6	TRBV7-9	TGTGCCAGCAGCTTAGCGATGGCAGACTCCTATAATTCACCCCTCCACTTT	CASSLAMADSYNSPLHF
-	TRBD2	18	TRBJ2-7	TRBV7-2	TGTGCCAGCAGCTCGGGACTAGCGGGAGGGCCACGGTCCTACGAGCAGTACTTC	CASSSGLAGGPRSYEQYF
once	TRBD2	17	TRBJ2-3	TRBV4-1	TGCGCCAGCAGCCGTCGACTAGCGGGATTAAGCACAGATACGCAGTATTTT	CASSRRLAGLSTDTQYF
-	TRBD1	13	TRBJ2-7	TRBV28	TGTGCCAGTTCCCGGGACAGCTCCTACGAGCAGTACTTC	CASSRDSSYEQYF
few	-	10	TRBJ1-1	TRBV6-6	TGTGCCATCGGGGGGACTGAAGCTTTCTTT	CAIGGTEAFF
-	TRBD1	15	TRBJ2-5	TRBV19	TGTGCCAGTAGTATAGGCCAGGGGGAGCTAGAGACCCAGTACTTC	CASSIGQGELETQYF
once	TRBD2	15	TRBJ2-1	TRBV30	TGTGCCTGGAGACCAAGCGGGAGCTCCTACAATGAGCAGTTCTTC	CAWRPSGSSYNEQFF
-	TRBD1	15	TRBJ2-2	TRBV9	TGTGCCAGCAGCGTAACAGGGGGCAACACCGGGGAGCTGTTTTTT	CASSVTGGNTGELFF
-	TRBD2	13	TRBJ2-7	TRBV6-1	TGTGCCAGCAGGTTAGCGGGAGCCTACGAGCAGTACTTC	CASRLAGAYEQYF
-	TRBD1	15	TRBJ2-4	TRBV29-1	TGCAGCGTAGTACAGGGGGTGAAGAGGGCAAACATTCAGTACTTC	CSVVQGVKRANIQYF
once	TRBD1	13	TRBJ1-5	TRBV7-2	TGTGCCAGCAGAGGGACAGGGAATCAGCCCCAGCATTTT	CASRGTGNQPQHF
-	-	13	TRBJ1-5	TRBV4-1	TGCGCCAGCAGCCAAGATTTCGAGCAGCCCCAGCATTTT	CASSQDFEQPQHF
-	TRBD2	13	TRBJ2-5	TRBV29-1	TGCAGCCTTACTCTAGCGGGAGCGGAGACCCAGTACTTC	CSLTLAGAETQYF
-	TRBD1	16	TRBJ2-1	TRBV6-5	TGTGCCAGCAGTTACTCAAGGGCAGGGGGTACCGATGAGCAGTTCTTC	CASSYSRAGGTDEQFF
-	TRBD1	15	TRBJ1-2	TRBV9	TGTGCCAGCAGCGTAGATGGGACAGAGCACTATGGCTACACCTTC	CASSVDGTEHYGYTF
few	-	13	TRBJ2-7	TRBV5-6	TGTGCCAGCAGTGTTCAGGGGGGCTACGAGCAGTACTTC	CASSVQGGYEQYF
-	-	15	TRBJ1-5	TRBV30	TGTGCCTGGAGCCCAGACAGCCATAGCAATCAGCCCCAGCATTTT	CAWSPDSHSNQPQHF
-	-	15	TRBJ2-3	TRBV6-5	TGTGCCAGCAGTTGGGGGGACGGGTACACAGATACGCAGTATTTT	CASSWGDGYTDTQYF
-	-	16	TRBJ2-1	TRBV18	TGTGCCAGCTCACAAACGGGAGAGCGGGTATACAATGAGCAGTTCTTC	CASSQTGERVYNEQFF
-	TRBD1	15	TRBJ2-7	TRBV27	TGTGCCAGCAGTTTATGGGGACAGGGGGCAGGGGAGCAGTACTTC	CASSLWGQGAGEQYF
-	TRBD1	17	TRBJ1-2	TRBV28	TGTGCCAGCTTCTCCGGACAGGGGGCGGAAACTAACTATGGCTACACCTTC	CASFSGQGAETNYGYTF
-	TRBD2	16	TRBJ2-1	TRBV27	TGTGCCAGCAGCAGACTAGCGGGAGACCGGGTGAATGAGCAGTTCTTC	CASSRLAGDRVNEQFF
-	-	13	TRBJ2-7	TRBV2	TGTGCCAGCAGCGGTCACAGCTCCTACGAGCAGTACTTC	CASSGHSSYEQYF
-	TRBD2	17	TRBJ2-7	TRBV4-3	TGCGCCAGCAGCCAAGATGTGGGGACTAGCAACTTCTACGAGCAGTACTTC	CASSQDVGTSNFYEQYF